The clone carrying this T cell receptor beta chain was observed many times. This CDR3 has 17 residues. The ends were cut back, 1 base at V and 0 bases at J, with 15 bases in the middle. CDR1 and CDR2 (germline): SGHTA, FQGNSA. Sequencing used immunoSEQ multiplex PCR; TCRdb keeps in-frame clones, though not all of them. The sample holds tens of thousands of clones; 70% to 90% are singletons and the top ten take 5.5% to 8%. These data are taken from a study of blood T cell repertoires in COVID-19. Study overall: Italy, Spain and the United States were the sources of the convalescent and acute COVID-19 samples. PBMCs, B-cell-depleted T cells, or T cells provided the cDNA or gDNA that made up the material.

This chain connects TRBV7-2 to TRBJ1-1; D is possibly TRBD1 (5 bases). Sequenced: peripheral blood. This TCR was sampled from a man in his fifties with active COVID-19. The DNA for the CDR3 is TGTGCCAGCAGCTTAGGCACAGGTGGAGATTTGAACACTGAAGCTTTCTTT. This sequence encodes CASSLGTGGDLNTEAFF.